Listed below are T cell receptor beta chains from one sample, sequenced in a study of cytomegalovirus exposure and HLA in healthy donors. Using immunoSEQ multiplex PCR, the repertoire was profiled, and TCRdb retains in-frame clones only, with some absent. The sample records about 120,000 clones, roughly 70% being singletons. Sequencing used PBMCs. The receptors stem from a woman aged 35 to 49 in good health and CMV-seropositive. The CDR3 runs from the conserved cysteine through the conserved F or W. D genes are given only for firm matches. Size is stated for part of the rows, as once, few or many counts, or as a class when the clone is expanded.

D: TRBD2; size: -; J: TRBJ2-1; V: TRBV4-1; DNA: TGCGCCAGCAGCCAAGATCCCGGGACTAGCGGGAGGGACAATGAGCAGTTCTTC; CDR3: CASSQDPGTSGRDNEQFF
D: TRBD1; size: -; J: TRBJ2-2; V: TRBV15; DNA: TGTGCCACCAGCAGAGGGACAGGGCGGGCCACCGGGGAGCTGTTTTTT; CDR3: CATSRGTGRATGELFF
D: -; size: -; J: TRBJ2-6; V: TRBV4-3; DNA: TGCGCCAGCAGCCAAGACAGCAGGGCTGGGGCCAACGTCCTGACTTTC; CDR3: CASSQDSRAGANVLTF
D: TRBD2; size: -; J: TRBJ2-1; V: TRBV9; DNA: TGTGCCAGCACCGTAGGTCTAGCGGGGGGAAGCTCCTACAATGAGCAGTTCTTC; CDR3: CASTVGLAGGSSYNEQFF
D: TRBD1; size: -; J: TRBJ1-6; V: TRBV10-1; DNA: TGCGCCAGCAGTGAGTCGAGAAGGGGGCGTGTTAATTCACCCCTCCACTTT; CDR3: CASSESRRGRVNSPLHF
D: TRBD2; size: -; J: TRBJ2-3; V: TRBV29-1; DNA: TGCAGCGCTGCCGTGGGACTAGCGGGGGGGAAAGATACGCAGTATTTT; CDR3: CSAAVGLAGGKDTQYF
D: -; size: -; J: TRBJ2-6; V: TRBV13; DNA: TGTGCCAGCAGCTTAGTTCGCTCTGGGGCCAACGTCCTGACTTTC; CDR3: CASSLVRSGANVLTF
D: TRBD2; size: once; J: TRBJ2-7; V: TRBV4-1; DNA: TGCGCCAGCAGCCAGGAACTAGCGGGAGGGGCCTACGAGCAGTACTTC; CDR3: CASSQELAGGAYEQYF
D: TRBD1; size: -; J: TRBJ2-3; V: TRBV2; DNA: TGTGCCAGCAGATTTGACAGGGCCGGCACAGATACGCAGTATTTT; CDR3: CASRFDRAGTDTQYF
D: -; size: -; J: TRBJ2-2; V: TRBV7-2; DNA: TGTGCCAGCAGCTTACAGCCAGGGGGGTTGAACACCGGGGAGCTGTTTTTT; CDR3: CASSLQPGGLNTGELFF
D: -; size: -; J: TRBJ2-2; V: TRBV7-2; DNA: TGTGCCAGCAGCCCGGAGAGAACAGGGCGCACCGGGGAGCTGTTTTTT; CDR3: CASSPERTGRTGELFF
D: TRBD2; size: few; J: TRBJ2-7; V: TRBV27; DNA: TGTGCCAGCAGTCCTACCTTAGCGGGAGGGACCTACGAGCAGTACTTC; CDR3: CASSPTLAGGTYEQYF
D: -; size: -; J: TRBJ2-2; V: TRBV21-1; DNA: TGTGCCAGCAGCAGCCTGGGACAGTCCTTGCGTGACACCGGGGAGCTGTTTTTT; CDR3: CASSSLGQSLRDTGELFF
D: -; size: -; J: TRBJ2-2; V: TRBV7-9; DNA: TGTGCCAGCAGCTTACTGAACACCGGGGAGCTGTTTTTT; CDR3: CASSLLNTGELFF
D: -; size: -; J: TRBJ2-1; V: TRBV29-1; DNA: TGCAGCGTCACGAGACGGTGGAGCTCCTACAATGAGCAGTTCTTC; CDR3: CSVTRRWSSYNEQFF
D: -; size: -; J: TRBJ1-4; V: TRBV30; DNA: TGTGCCTGGGTAGATAGGGGGACTAATGAAAAACTGTTTTTT; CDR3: CAWVDRGTNEKLFF
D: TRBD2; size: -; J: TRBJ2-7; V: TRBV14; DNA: TGTGCCAGCAGCCGAAAGCGGGACTTCGAGCAGTACTTC; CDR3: CASSRKRDFEQYF
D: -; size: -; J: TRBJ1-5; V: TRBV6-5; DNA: TGTGCCAGCAGTTACAGCCGGGATCAGCCCCAGCATTTT; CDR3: CASSYSRDQPQHF
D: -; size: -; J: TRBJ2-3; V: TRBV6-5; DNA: TGTGCCAGCAGTTTCAGTAAAAGCACAGATACGCAGTATTTT; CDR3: CASSFSKSTDTQYF
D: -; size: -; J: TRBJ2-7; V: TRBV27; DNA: TGTGCCAGCAGTTTTAATGGTTACGACGGGGGCGAGCAGTACTTC; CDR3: CASSFNGYDGGEQYF
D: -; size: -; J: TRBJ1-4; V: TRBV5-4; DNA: TGTGCCAGCAGCCTCCGGGGGGGGCGATTGTATGAAAAACTGTTTTTT; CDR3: CASSLRGGRLYEKLFF
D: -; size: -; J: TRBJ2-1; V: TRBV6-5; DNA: TGTGCCAGCAGTTACTCGCGGGACTTCCTAGAGCAGTTCTTC; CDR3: CASSYSRDFLEQFF
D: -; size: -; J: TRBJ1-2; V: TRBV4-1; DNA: TGCGCCAGCAGCCAAGAAGCGCGGGACTGGGGCTACACCTTC; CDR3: CASSQEARDWGYTF
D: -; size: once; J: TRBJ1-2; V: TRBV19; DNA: TGTGCCAGTAGTATTCAGGGTTTTATCTATGGCTACACCTTC; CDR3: CASSIQGFIYGYTF
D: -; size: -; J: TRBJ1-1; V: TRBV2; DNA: TGTGCCAGCAGTTCCGAACCGGGGATGGCTTTCTTT; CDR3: CASSSEPGMAFF
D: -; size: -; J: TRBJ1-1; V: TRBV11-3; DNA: TGTGCCAGCAGCAAAACCAGGACAGCAGAAGCTTTCTTT; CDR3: CASSKTRTAEAFF
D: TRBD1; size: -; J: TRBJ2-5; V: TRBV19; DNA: TGTGCCACCGGGACAGGAGTTCCCCGGGGAGAGACCCAGTACTTC; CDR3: CATGTGVPRGETQYF
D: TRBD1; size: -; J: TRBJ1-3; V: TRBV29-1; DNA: TGCAGCGTTGGCCTAGGACAGGTCGGAAACACCATATATTTT; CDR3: CSVGLGQVGNTIYF
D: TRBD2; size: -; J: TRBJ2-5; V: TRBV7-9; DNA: TGTGCCAGCAGCTTTCCAACTAGCGGGGAAGAGACCCAGTACTTC; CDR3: CASSFPTSGEETQYF
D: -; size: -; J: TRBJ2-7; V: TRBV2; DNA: TGTGCCAGCCAAGACAGTTTAGAATACGAGCAGTACTTC; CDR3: CASQDSLEYEQYF
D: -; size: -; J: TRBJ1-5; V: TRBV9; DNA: TGTGCCAGCAGCGTAGAGGGGTCCGGGCCCCAGCATTTT; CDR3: CASSVEGSGPQHF
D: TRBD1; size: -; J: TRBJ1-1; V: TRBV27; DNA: TGTGCCAGCAGTTTATCGGGACAGGGGGCCTGGAACACTGAAGCTTTCTTT; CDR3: CASSLSGQGAWNTEAFF
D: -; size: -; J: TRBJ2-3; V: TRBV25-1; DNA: TGTGCCAGCAGTGGACAGGGCACAGATACGCAGTATTTT; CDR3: CASSGQGTDTQYF
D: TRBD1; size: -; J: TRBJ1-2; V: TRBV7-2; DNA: TGTGCCAGCAGCTTAGACCGGGACAGATATGGCTACACCTTC; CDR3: CASSLDRDRYGYTF
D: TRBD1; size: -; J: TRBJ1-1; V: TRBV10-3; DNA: TGTGCCATCAGTGGGACAGGTTCGGCGAACACTGAAGCTTTCTTT; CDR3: CAISGTGSANTEAFF
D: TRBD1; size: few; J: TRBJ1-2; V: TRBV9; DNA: TGTGCCAGCAGCGCTTCGACAGGGGGCATGGACTATGGCTACACCTTC; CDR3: CASSASTGGMDYGYTF
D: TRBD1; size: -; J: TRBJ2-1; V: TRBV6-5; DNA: TGTGCCAGCAGTTACACAGGGGGTCTTTGGGATGAGCAGTTCTTC; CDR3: CASSYTGGLWDEQFF
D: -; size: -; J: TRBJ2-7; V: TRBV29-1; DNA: TGCAGCGTTGGGGGACTGGGGGGCTACGAGCAGTACTTC; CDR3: CSVGGLGGYEQYF
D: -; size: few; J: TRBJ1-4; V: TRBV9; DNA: TGTGCCAGCAGCGTAACCAGGGAAAAACTGTTTTTT; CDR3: CASSVTREKLFF
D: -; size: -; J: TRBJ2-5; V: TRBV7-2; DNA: TGTGCCAGCAGCTTAGCCACACCACAAGAGACCCAGTACTTC; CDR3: CASSLATPQETQYF
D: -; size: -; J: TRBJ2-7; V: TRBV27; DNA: TGTGCCAGCGGGGGACACAACTCCTACGAGCAGTACTTC; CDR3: CASGGHNSYEQYF
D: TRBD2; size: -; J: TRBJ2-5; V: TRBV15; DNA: TGTGCCACCAGCCCTAGCGGGCGGCTACAAGAGACCCAGTACTTC; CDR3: CATSPSGRLQETQYF
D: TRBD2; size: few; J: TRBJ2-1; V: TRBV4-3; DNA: TGCGCCAGCAGCCAGACACTAGCGGGGGGTTACAATGAGCAGTTCTTC; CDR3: CASSQTLAGGYNEQFF
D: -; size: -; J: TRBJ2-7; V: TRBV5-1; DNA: TGCGCCAGCAGCTTGGGGGGGGGCAGGAGCTCCTACGAGCAGTACTTC; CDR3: CASSLGGGRSSYEQYF
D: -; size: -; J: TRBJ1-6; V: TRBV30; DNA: TGTGCCTGGAGGCCCGGAGTCTCCTATAATTCACCCCTCCACTTT; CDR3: CAWRPGVSYNSPLHF